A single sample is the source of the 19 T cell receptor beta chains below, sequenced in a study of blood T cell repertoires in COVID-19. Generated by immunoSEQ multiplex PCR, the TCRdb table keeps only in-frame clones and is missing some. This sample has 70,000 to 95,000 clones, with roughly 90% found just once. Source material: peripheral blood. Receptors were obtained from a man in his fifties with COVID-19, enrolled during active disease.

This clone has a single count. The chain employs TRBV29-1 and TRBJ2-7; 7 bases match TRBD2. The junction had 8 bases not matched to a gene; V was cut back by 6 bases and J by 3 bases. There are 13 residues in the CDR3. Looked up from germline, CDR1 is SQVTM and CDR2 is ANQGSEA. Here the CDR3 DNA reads TGCAGCGTCGTCCTGGGGGGGTTCTACGAGCAGTACTTC. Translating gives CSVVLGGFYEQYF.

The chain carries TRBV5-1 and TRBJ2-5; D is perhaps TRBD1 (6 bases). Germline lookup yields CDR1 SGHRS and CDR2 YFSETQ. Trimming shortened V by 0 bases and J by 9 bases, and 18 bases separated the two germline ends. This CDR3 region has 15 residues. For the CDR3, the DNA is TGCGCCAGCAGCTTGGTTACAGGGCCCTATTCGGCCCAGTACTTC. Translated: CASSLVTGPYSAQYF. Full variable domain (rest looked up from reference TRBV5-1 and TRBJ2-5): KAGVTQTPRYLIKTRGQQVTLSCSPISGHRSVSWYQQTPGQGLQFLFEYFSETQRNKGNFPGRFSGRQFSNSRSEMNVSTLELGDSALYLCASSLVTGPYSAQYFGPGTRLLVL.

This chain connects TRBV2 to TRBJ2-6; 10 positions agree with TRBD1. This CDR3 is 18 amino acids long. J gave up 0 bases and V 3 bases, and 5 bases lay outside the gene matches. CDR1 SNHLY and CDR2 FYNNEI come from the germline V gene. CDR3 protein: CASSDSRTGGSGANVLTF. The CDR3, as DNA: TGTGCCAGCAGTGATTCGAGGACAGGGGGCTCTGGGGCCAACGTCCTGACTTTC.

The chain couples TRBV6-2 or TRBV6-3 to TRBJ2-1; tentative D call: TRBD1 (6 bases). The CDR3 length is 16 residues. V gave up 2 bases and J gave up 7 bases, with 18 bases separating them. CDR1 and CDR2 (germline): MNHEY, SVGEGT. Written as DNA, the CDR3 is TGTGCCAGCAGTTACCTCACAACAGGGTACCGTAATGAGCAGTTCTTC. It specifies CASSYLTTGYRNEQFF.

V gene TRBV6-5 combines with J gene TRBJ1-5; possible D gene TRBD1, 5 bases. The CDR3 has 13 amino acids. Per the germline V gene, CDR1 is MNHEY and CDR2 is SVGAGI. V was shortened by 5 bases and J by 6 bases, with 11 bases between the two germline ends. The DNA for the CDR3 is TGTGCCAGCAGTCCAATGGGGGGTCAGCCCCAGCATTTT. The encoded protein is CASSPMGGQPQHF.

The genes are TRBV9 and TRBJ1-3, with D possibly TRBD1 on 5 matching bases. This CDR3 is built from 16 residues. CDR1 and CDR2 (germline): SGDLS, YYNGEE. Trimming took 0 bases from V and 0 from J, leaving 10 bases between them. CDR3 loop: CASSVDGGSSGNTIYF. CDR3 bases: TGTGCCAGCAGCGTAGATGGGGGGAGCTCTGGAAACACCATATATTTT.

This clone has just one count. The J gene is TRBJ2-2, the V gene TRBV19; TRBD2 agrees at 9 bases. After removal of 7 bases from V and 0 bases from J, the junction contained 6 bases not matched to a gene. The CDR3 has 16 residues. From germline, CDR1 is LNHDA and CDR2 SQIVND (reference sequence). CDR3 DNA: TGTGCCAGTAACGTAGCGGGGGCGTCGAACACCGGGGAGCTGTTTTTT. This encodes CASNVAGASNTGELFF.

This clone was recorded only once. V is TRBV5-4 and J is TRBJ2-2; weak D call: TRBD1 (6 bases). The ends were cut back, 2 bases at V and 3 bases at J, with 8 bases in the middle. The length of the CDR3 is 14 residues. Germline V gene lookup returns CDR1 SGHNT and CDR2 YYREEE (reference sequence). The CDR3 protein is CASSFNRDTGELFF. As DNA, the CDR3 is TGTGCCAGCAGCTTTAACAGGGACACCGGGGAGCTGTTTTTT.

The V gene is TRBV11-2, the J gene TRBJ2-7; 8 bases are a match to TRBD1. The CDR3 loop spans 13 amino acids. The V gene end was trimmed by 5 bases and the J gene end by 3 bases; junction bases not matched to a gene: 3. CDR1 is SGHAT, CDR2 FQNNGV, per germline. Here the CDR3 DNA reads TGTGCCAGCAGCCAGGACAGGGACTACGAGCAGTACTTC. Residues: CASSQDRDYEQYF.

The CDR3 nucleotides read TGTGCCAGCAGCCCCGCTAACTATGGCTACACCTTC. Translated: CASSPANYGYTF. The chain combines TRBV3-1 (or the pseudogene TRBV3-2) with TRBJ1-2; no clear D. This CDR3 region has 12 residues. Germline lookup yields CDR1 LGHDT and CDR2 YNNKEL (reference sequence). Trimming left V 4 bases short and J 0 bases short, with 3 bases between.

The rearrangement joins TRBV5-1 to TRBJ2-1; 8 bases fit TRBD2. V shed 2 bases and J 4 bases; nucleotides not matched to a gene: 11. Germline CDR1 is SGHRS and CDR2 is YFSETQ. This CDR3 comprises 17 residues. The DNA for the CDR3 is TGCGCCAGCAGCTTTGATACCTGGCGGGGGGCTTACAATGAGCAGTTCTTC. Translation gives CASSFDTWRGAYNEQFF. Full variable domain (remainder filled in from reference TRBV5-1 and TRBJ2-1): KAGVTQTPRYLIKTRGQQVTLSCSPISGHRSVSWYQQTPGQGLQFLFEYFSETQRNKGNFPGRFSGRQFSNSRSEMNVSTLELGDSALYLCASSFDTWRGAYNEQFFGPGTRLTVL.

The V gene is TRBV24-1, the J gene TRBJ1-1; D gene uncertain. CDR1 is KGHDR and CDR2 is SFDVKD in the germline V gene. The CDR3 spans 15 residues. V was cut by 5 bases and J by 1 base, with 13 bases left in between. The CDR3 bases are TGTGCCACCAGTGGAGGAGGCCAGAAGAACACTGAAGCTTTCTTT. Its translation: CATSGGGQKNTEAFF.

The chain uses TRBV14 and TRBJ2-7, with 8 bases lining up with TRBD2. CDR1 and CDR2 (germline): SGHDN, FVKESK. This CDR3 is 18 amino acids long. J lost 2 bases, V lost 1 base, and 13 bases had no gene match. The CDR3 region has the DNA TGTGCCAGCAGCCAAGGTTTTAGATGGAGCGGGGGAACCTACGAGCAGTACTTC. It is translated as CASSQGFRWSGGTYEQYF.

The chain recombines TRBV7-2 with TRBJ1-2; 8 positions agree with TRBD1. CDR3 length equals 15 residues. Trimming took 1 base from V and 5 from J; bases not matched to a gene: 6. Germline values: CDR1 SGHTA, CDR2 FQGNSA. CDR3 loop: CASSLGGQGAYGYTF. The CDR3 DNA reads TGTGCCAGCAGCTTAGGAGGGCAGGGGGCGTATGGCTACACCTTC.

In DNA form, the CDR3 reads TGTGCCACCAGGGGACAGACTTTCTACGAGCAGTACTTC. This sequence encodes CATRGQTFYEQYF. V is TRBV6-5 and J is TRBJ2-7, with 7 bases aligning to TRBD1. Trimming took 10 bases from V and 3 from J; bases not matched to a gene: 9. The CDR3 has 13 amino acids. Germline V lookup: CDR1 MNHEY, CDR2 SVGAGI.

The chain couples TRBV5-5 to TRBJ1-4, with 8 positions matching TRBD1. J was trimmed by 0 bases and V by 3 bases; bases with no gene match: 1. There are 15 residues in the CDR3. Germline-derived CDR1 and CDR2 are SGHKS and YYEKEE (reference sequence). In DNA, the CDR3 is TGTGCCAGCAGCTCGGACAGGGCAACTAATGAAAAACTGTTTTTT. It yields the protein CASSSDRATNEKLFF. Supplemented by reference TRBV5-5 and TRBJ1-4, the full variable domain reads DAGVTQSPTHLIKTRGQQVTLRCSPISGHKSVSWYQQVLGQGPQFIFQYYEKEERGRGNFPDRFSARQFPNYSSELNVNALLLGDSALYLCASSSDRATNEKLFFGSGTQLSVL.

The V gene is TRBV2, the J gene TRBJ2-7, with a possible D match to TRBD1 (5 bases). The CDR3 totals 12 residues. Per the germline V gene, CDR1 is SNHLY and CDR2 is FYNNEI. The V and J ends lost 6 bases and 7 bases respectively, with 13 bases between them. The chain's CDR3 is CASRSQGWEQYF. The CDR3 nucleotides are TGTGCCAGCAGGAGCCAGGGCTGGGAGCAGTACTTC.

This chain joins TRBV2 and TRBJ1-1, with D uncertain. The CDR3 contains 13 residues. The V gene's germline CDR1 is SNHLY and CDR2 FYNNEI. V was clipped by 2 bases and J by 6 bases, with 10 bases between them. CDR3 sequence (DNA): TGTGCCAGCAGTGAATCGTGGGCCCCTGAAGCTTTCTTT. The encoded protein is CASSESWAPEAFF.

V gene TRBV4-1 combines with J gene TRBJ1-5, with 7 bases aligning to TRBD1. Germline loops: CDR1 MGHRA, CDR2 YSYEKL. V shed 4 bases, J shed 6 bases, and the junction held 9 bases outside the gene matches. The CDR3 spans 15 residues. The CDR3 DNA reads TGCGCCAGCAGCCCCTTGACAGGGATGGGTCAGCCCCAGCATTTT. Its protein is CASSPLTGMGQPQHF.